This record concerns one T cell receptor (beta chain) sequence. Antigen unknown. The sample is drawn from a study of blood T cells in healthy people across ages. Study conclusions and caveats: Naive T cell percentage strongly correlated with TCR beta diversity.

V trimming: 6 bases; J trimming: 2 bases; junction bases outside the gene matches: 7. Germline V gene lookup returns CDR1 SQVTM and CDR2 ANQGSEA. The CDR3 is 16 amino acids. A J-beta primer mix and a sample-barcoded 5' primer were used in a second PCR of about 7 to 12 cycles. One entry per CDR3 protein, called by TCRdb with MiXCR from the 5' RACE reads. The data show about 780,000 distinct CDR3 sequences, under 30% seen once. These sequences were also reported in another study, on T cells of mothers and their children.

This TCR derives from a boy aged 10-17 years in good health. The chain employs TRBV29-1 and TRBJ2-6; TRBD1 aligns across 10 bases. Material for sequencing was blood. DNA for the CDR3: TGCAGCGTCGCGGGACAGGGGTCCGCTGGGGCCAACGTCCTGACTTTC. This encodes CSVAGQGSAGANVLTF. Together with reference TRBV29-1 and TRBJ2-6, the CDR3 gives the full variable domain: SAVISQKPSRDICQRGTSLTIQCQVDSQVTMMFWYRQQPGQSLTLIATANQGSEATYESGFVIDKFPISRPNLTFSTLTVSNMSPEDSSIYLCSVAGQGSAGANVLTFGAGSRLTVL.